The 29 T cell receptor beta chains reported below all come from one sample, sequenced in a study of immune heterogeneity within non-small cell lung tumors. Multiplex PCR amplified the TCR beta CDR3 region. Its first round ran for around 10 cycles with 32 V and 13 J primers. One entry per CDR3 protein, called by TCRdb with MiXCR from the multiplex PCR reads. The sample contains some 2,000 distinct CDR3 sequences, around 47% of which appear only once. The authors used around 590 ng of bulk tumor genomic DNA per sample as template. The authors collected several far-apart biopsies from each primary tumor during surgery. The patients were newly diagnosed with non-small cell lung cancer, had not been treated, and had curative surgery. Sequenced material: lung tumor tissue. These receptors were obtained from a man aged 55 to 70 with non-small cell lung cancer.

The V and J genes are TRBV11-2 and TRBJ1-1; 9 positions match TRBD1. The CDR3 length is 14 residues. The germline V gene encodes CDR1 SGHAT and CDR2 FQNNGV. V was pared by 5 bases and J by 5 bases, with 6 bases of the junction left unmatched. The CDR3 DNA reads TGTGCCAGCAGCCCGAGGACAGGGGCGACTGAAGCTTTCTTT. It yields the protein CASSPRTGATEAFF.

The chain links TRBV20-1 to TRBJ2-7; TRBD2 aligns across 7 bases. Germline V gives CDR1 DFQATT, CDR2 SNEGSKA (reference sequence). CDR3 size: 13 residues. V trimming: 6 bases; J trimming: 2 bases; junction bases outside the gene matches: 7. As DNA, the CDR3 is TGCAGTGCCAAGGGACTAACTCCCTACGAGCAGTACTTC. Protein product: CSAKGLTPYEQYF.

Worth noting for this clonotype: One end of the junction does not line up with germline, which may come from a read error. The rearrangement links TRBV19 to TRBJ1-2; D gene ambiguous. The CDR3 is 10 amino acids. The germline gives CDR1 LNHDA, CDR2 SQIVND (reference sequence). For the CDR3, the DNA is TGTGCCAGTAGTAGGTATGGCCACACCTTC. Protein product: CASSRYGHTF.

This clonotype is classed as large (0.1 to 1%). The chain joins TRBV20-1 to TRBJ1-1; no reliable D call. From germline, CDR1 is DFQATT and CDR2 SNEGSKA (reference sequence). The CDR3 contains 13 residues. Trimming shortened V by 6 bases and J by 1 base, and 12 bases separated the two germline ends. CDR3 DNA sequence: TGCAGTGCGAGCCACCTGGGGAACACTGAAGCTTTCTTT. As protein: CSASHLGNTEAFF.

This clonotype is large (0.1 to 1%) in the sample. The V call is TRBV6-1, the J call TRBJ2-2; D might be TRBD1 (6 bases). The germline gives CDR1 MNHNS, CDR2 SASEGT. Trimming took off 7 bases at V and 4 bases at J, with 16 bases between the two ends. CDR3 length equals 15 residues. Here the CDR3 reads CASKPLQGFTGELFF. In DNA, the CDR3 is TGTGCCAGCAAGCCGCTACAGGGTTTCACCGGGGAGCTGTTTTTT.

V gene TRBV7-9 combines with J gene TRBJ1-1, with 8 bases matching TRBD1. Trimming took 2 bases from V and 11 from J; bases not matched to a gene: 4. The CDR3 runs to 12 residues. Germline CDR1 is SEHNR and CDR2 is FQNEAQ (reference sequence). The CDR3, as DNA: TGTGCCAGCAGCTTACAGGGGGCTGGGGCTTTCTTT. It yields the protein CASSLQGAGAFF.

The chain recombines TRBV18 with TRBJ1-5, with TRBD1 matching 8 bases. The CDR3 covers 13 residues. Germline-derived CDR1 and CDR2 are KGHSH and LQKENI. V shed 5 bases and J 5 bases; nucleotides not matched to a gene: 2. CDR3 bases: TGTGCCAGCTCAGGACAGGGCGATCAGCCCCAGCATTTT. Its translation: CASSGQGDQPQHF.

There are a few counts of this clonotype. In DNA form, the CDR3 reads TGTGCCAGCAGTTTAAGACAGGGCAATGAGCAGTTCTTC. This translates into CASSLRQGNEQFF. The chain links TRBV6-5 to TRBJ2-1; the match to TRBD1 covers 7 bases. The V and J ends lost 4 bases and 6 bases, in that order; junction bases with no gene match: 3. From germline, CDR1 is MNHEY and CDR2 SVGAGI. CDR3 length: 13 amino acids.

The genes are TRBV25-1 and TRBJ1-2; D remains ambiguous. Germline lookup yields CDR1 MGHDK and CDR2 SYGVNS. The CDR3 consists of 15 residues. Deletions cut 3 bases from V and 0 bases from J, with 11 bases between. The CDR3 DNA sequence: TGTGCCAGCAGTGAGCGGGGAAGATCTAACTATGGCTACACCTTC. Its translation is CASSERGRSNYGYTF.

This clonotype was seen a handful of times. The chain carries TRBV11-2 and TRBJ2-2; TRBD1 matches 7 bases. With 2 bases clipped from V and 4 bases from J, the junction kept 10 bases outside the gene matches. Looked up from germline, CDR1 is SGHAT and CDR2 is FQNNGV. The length of the CDR3 is 17 residues. CDR3 in amino acids: CASSLRATGAITGELFF. In DNA, the CDR3 is TGTGCCAGCAGCTTAAGGGCTACAGGGGCGATCACCGGGGAGCTGTTTTTT.

The J gene is TRBJ2-2, the V gene TRBV10-1; TRBD1 matches 9 bases. The CDR3 is 15 residues long. J gave up 5 bases and V 6 bases, and 7 bases lay outside the gene matches. Germline assignment: CDR1 WNHNN and CDR2 SYGVQD (reference sequence). Here the CDR3 DNA reads TGCGCCAGCAGCCCGAGGACAGGGGTAACCGGGGAGCTGTTTTTT. Its translation: CASSPRTGVTGELFF.

The chain links TRBV27 to TRBJ1-1; 8 bases are shared with TRBD1. The CDR3 is 12 amino acids. CDR1 is MNHEY and CDR2 is SMNVEV in the germline V gene (reference sequence). V was clipped by 8 bases and J by 10 bases; unmatched bases: 9. The CDR3 DNA reads as TGTGCCAGCCGTACGCCAGGGGGCTCAGCTTTCTTT. Amino acid sequence: CASRTPGGSAFF.

The chain employs TRBV19 and TRBJ2-1; a possible D gene is TRBD2 (6 bases). Trimming left V 7 bases short and J 7 bases short, with 17 bases between. The germline CDR1 and CDR2 sequences are LNHDA and SQIVND (reference sequence). The CDR3 is made up of 14 amino acids. CDR3 DNA sequence: TGTGCCAGTAAGCGATTAGCGGAGGTGAATGAGCAGTTCTTC. It encodes CASKRLAEVNEQFF.

The gene calls are TRBV6-1 and TRBJ2-2, with D maybe TRBD1 (5 bases). Trimming left V 7 bases short and J 3 bases short, with 12 bases between. Germline CDR1 MNHNS, CDR2 SASEGT. The CDR3 contains 14 residues. The CDR3 region has the DNA TGTGCCAGCATGACAGCTTGGGACACCGGGGAGCTGTTTTTT. This translates into CASMTAWDTGELFF.

This clonotype counts as large. The chain carries TRBV15 and TRBJ2-7; 11 bases are shared with TRBD1. V shed 3 bases and J 5 bases; nucleotides not matched to a gene: 3. The V gene's germline CDR1 is LNHNV and CDR2 YYDKDF (reference sequence). This CDR3 region has 14 residues. The CDR3 DNA follows: TGTGCCACCAGCAGCCAGGACAGGGGGCACGAGCAGTACTTC. Translated, it gives CATSSQDRGHEQYF.

Details on this clonotype: This may arise from a read error, as a much more abundant clone is one base away. The chain combines TRBV28 with TRBJ1-5; 7 nucleotides match TRBD1. V lost 3 bases and J lost 2; bases outside the gene matches: 13. CDR3 size: 18 residues. Germline lookup yields CDR1 MDHEN and CDR2 SYDVKM. CDR3 region: CASSFLSTGDICNQPQHF. In nucleotides, the CDR3 is TGTGCCAGCAGTTTTTTGTCTACAGGGGATATCTGCAATCAGCCCCAGCATTTT.

Within the sample, this clonotype is large. The CDR3, as DNA: TGTGCCAGCAGCTTAACGAAACCCCCACAGGTGCCCTACGAGCAGTACTTC. It encodes CASSLTKPPQVPYEQYF. This rearrangement joins TRBV7-3 to TRBJ2-7, with D perhaps matching TRBD1 (5 bases). The V gene's germline CDR1 is SGHTA and CDR2 FQGTGA. The CDR3 is made up of 17 amino acids. The germline V and J ends were trimmed by 0 bases and 2 bases, with 17 bases remaining between them. The whole variable domain, remainder taken from reference TRBV7-3 and TRBJ2-7, is GAGVSQTPSNKVTEKGKYVELRCDPISGHTALYWYRQSLGQGPEFLIYFQGTGAADDSGLPNDRFFAVRPEGSVSTLKIQRTERGDSAVYLCASSLTKPPQVPYEQYFGPGTRLTVT.

The rearrangement uses TRBV20-1 and TRBJ2-5; D remains ambiguous. Trimming removed 6 bases from V and 5 bases from J, with 10 bases in between. The CDR3 covers 11 residues. The germline V gene has CDR1 DFQATT and CDR2 SNEGSKA (reference sequence). The CDR3 here is CSATYFETQYF. The CDR3 coding sequence is TGCAGTGCCACCTACTTTGAGACCCAGTACTTC.

CDR3 coding DNA: TGTGCCACCAGCAGAGATCGTTGGGCAGATACGCAGTATTTT. It encodes CATSRDRWADTQYF. This chain uses TRBV15 with TRBJ2-3, with D hard to call. Trimming left V 0 bases short and J 4 bases short, with 8 bases between. Germline-derived CDR1 and CDR2 are LNHNV and YYDKDF (reference sequence). This CDR3 has 14 residues. Full variable domain (rest looked up from reference TRBV15 and TRBJ2-3): DAMVIQNPRYQVTQFGKPVTLSCSQTLNHNVMYWYQQKSSQAPKLLFHYYDKDFNNEADTPDNFQSRRPNTSFCFLDIRSPGLGDTAMYLCATSRDRWADTQYFGPGTRLTVL.

The chain is built from TRBV15 and TRBJ2-2; perhaps TRBD2 as D (5 bases). Germline CDR1 reads LNHNV; CDR2 reads YYDKDF (reference sequence). This CDR3 has 16 amino acids. Deletions cut 1 base from V and 4 bases from J, with 13 bases between. The CDR3 DNA sequence: TGTGCCACCAGCAGAGTAGTCGCGGCGGGCACCGGGGAGCTGTTTTTT. Amino acid sequence: CATSRVVAAGTGELFF. Variable domain in full (rest from reference TRBV15 and TRBJ2-2): DAMVIQNPRYQVTQFGKPVTLSCSQTLNHNVMYWYQQKSSQAPKLLFHYYDKDFNNEADTPDNFQSRRPNTSFCFLDIRSPGLGDTAMYLCATSRVVAAGTGELFFGEGSRLTVL.

This clonotype came up a few times. This chain uses TRBV28 with TRBJ2-6; D unresolved. Germline loops: CDR1 MDHEN, CDR2 SYDVKM. This CDR3 has 15 residues. Trimming took 3 bases from V and 0 from J, leaving 6 bases between them. This chain's CDR3 is CASSFDPSGANVLTF. In nucleotides, the CDR3 is TGTGCCAGCAGTTTTGATCCCTCTGGGGCCAACGTCCTGACTTTC.

This clonotype was seen a few times. V is TRBV2 and J is TRBJ2-7; no definite D call. Germline V gives CDR1 SNHLY, CDR2 FYNNEI. The CDR3 totals 16 residues. V lost 2 bases, J lost 2 bases, and 16 bases lay in between. CDR3 region: CASSETWYSSPYEQYF. In nucleotides, the CDR3 is TGTGCCAGCAGTGAAACCTGGTACAGTAGTCCCTACGAGCAGTACTTC.

The chain is built from TRBV27 and TRBJ2-7; 10 nucleotides agree with TRBD2. V lost 6 bases to trimming and J lost 8 bases; unmatched junction nucleotides: 13. Germline V lookup: CDR1 MNHEY, CDR2 SMNVEV (reference sequence). The CDR3 consists of 15 residues. CDR3 nucleotide sequence: TGTGCCAGCAGGTCGAGTACTAGCGGGGTTCCCAAGCAGTACTTC. This gives the protein CASRSSTSGVPKQYF.

This clonotype was seen only once. The chain joins TRBV20-1 to TRBJ1-3; D ambiguous. The CDR3 contains 14 residues. V was pared by 3 bases and J by 0 bases, with 9 bases between. Germline CDR1 is DFQATT and CDR2 is SNEGSKA (reference sequence). The CDR3, as DNA: TGCAGTGCTAGGAAGATGGACTCTGGAAACACCATATATTTT. Translated, it gives CSARKMDSGNTIYF.

This clonotype appeared a few times. The J gene is TRBJ1-2, the V gene TRBV6-5; no reliable D call. The CDR3 is 13 amino acids. Germline V gene lookup returns CDR1 MNHEY and CDR2 SVGAGI. The V and J ends lost 0 bases and 4 bases respectively, with 6 bases between them. CDR3 DNA: TGTGCCAGCAGTTACTCGAGGCTCTATGGCTACACCTTC. Its protein product is CASSYSRLYGYTF.

As to this clonotype: Compared with germline, one end of the junction differs, possibly owing to a read error. The rearrangement links TRBV11-1 to TRBJ1-1; 9 nucleotides match TRBD1. The CDR3 consists of 15 residues. The germline gives CDR1 SGHAT, CDR2 FQDESV (reference sequence). The CDR3 loop is CASSYTGGMGTESFF. DNA of the CDR3: TGTGCCAGCAGCTACACAGGGGGCATGGGCACTGAATCTTTCTTT.

This clonotype is large by share. The chain has TRBV2 and TRBJ1-1, with unresolved D. The CDR3 extends over 13 amino acids. Germline CDR1 reads SNHLY; CDR2 reads FYNNEI. The V end lost 4 bases, the J end lost 1 base, and 7 bases lay between the germline ends. CDR3 nucleotide sequence: TGTGCCAGCAGTGTCTGGGGGAACACTGAAGCTTTCTTT. As protein: CASSVWGNTEAFF. Variable domain in full (rest from reference TRBV2 and TRBJ1-1): EPEVTQTPSHQVTQMGQEVILRCVPISNHLYFYWYRQILGQKVEFLVSFYNNEISEKSEIFDDQFSVERPDGSNFTLKIRSTKLEDSAMYFCASSVWGNTEAFFGQGTRLTVV.

The CDR3 nucleotides are TGTGCCAGCAGCTCGGACAGGGGCAATCAGCCCCAGCATTTT. Protein sequence: CASSSDRGNQPQHF. This sequence joins TRBV6-2 or TRBV6-3 and TRBJ1-5; the match to TRBD1 covers 8 bases. The V segment lost 6 bases and the J segment 2 bases; nucleotides outside the gene matches: 3. The CDR3 loop spans 14 amino acids. Germline V gives CDR1 MNHEY, CDR2 SVGEGT.

The chain has TRBV3-1 and TRBJ2-3; D might be TRBD1 (5 bases). Trimming removed 1 base from V and 2 bases from J, with 13 bases in between. In germline, CDR1 is LGHDT, CDR2 YNNKEL (reference sequence). The CDR3 extends over 16 amino acids. The CDR3 nucleotides read TGTGCCAGCAGCCAAGGACCAGGGCCTATCACAGATACGCAGTATTTT. Translation gives CASSQGPGPITDTQYF.